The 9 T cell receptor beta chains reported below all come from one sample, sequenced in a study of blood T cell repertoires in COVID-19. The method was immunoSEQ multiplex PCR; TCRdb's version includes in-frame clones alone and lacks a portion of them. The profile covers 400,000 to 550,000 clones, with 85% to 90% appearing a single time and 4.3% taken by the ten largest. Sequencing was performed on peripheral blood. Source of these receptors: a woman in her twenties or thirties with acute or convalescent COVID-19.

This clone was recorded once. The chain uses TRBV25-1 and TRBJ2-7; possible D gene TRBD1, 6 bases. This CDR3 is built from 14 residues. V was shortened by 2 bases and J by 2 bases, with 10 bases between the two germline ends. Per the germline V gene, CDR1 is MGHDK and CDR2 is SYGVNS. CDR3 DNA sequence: TGTGCCAGCAGTGAACCGGACAGTACCTACGAGCAGTACTTC. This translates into CASSEPDSTYEQYF.

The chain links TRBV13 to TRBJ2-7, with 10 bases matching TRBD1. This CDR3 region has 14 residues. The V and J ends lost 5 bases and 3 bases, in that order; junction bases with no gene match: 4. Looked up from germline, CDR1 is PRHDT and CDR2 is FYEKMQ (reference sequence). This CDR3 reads CASSPGQGGYEQYF. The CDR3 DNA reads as TGTGCCAGCAGCCCAGGACAGGGGGGCTACGAGCAGTACTTC.

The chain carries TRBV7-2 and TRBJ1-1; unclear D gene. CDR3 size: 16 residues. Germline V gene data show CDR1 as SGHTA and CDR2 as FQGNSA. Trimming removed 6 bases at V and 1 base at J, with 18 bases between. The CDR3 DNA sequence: TGTGCCAGCAGTAACGAACGAGGTCTCGGGAACACTGAAGCTTTCTTT. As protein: CASSNERGLGNTEAFF. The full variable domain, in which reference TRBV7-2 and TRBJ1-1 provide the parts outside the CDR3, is GAGVSQSPSNKVTEKGKDVELRCDPISGHTALYWYRQSLGQGLEFLIYFQGNSAPDKSGLPSDRFSAERTGGSVSTLTIQRTQQEDSAVYLCASSNERGLGNTEAFFGQGTRLTVV.

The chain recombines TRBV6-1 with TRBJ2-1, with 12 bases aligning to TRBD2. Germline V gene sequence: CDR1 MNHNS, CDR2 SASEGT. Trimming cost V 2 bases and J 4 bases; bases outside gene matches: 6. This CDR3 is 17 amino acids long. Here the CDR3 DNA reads TGTGCCAGCAGTGAAACCCCGGGACTAGCGGGTTACAATGAGCAGTTCTTC. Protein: CASSETPGLAGYNEQFF.

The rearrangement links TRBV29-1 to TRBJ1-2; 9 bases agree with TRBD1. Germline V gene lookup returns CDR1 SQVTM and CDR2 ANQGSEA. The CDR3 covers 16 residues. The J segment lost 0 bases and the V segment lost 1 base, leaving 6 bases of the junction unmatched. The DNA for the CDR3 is TGCAGCGTTGAAGCCGGGACAGGGACGACTAACTATGGCTACACCTTC. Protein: CSVEAGTGTTNYGYTF.

The CDR3 reads CASRRQNTEAFF. CDR3 nucleotides: TGTGCCAGCAGAAGACAGAACACTGAAGCTTTCTTT. The V gene is TRBV11-2, the J gene TRBJ1-1, with no clear D. The germline gives CDR1 SGHAT, CDR2 FQNNGV. The V gene lost 6 bases and the J gene lost 1 base, with 6 bases spanning the gap. This CDR3 contains 12 residues.

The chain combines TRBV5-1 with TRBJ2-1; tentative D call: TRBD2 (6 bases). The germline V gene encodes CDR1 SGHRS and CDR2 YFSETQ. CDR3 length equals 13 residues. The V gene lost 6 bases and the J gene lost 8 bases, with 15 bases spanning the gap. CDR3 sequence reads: CASTVGGDHEQFF. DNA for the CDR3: TGCGCCAGCACAGTGGGCGGGGACCATGAGCAGTTCTTC.

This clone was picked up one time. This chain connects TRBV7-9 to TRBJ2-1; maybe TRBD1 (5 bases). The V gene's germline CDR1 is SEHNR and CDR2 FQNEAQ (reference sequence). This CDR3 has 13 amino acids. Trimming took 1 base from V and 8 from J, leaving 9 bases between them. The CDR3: CASSLGLGDEQFF. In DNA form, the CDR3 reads TGTGCCAGCAGCTTAGGGTTAGGGGATGAGCAGTTCTTC.

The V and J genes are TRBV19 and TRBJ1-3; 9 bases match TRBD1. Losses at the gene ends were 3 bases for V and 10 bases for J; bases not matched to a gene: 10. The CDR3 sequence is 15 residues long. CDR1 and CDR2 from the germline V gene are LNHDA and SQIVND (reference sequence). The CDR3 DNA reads TGTGCCAGTAGTATGTCTCGGGACAGGGAAACAACCATATATTTT. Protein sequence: CASSMSRDRETTIYF.